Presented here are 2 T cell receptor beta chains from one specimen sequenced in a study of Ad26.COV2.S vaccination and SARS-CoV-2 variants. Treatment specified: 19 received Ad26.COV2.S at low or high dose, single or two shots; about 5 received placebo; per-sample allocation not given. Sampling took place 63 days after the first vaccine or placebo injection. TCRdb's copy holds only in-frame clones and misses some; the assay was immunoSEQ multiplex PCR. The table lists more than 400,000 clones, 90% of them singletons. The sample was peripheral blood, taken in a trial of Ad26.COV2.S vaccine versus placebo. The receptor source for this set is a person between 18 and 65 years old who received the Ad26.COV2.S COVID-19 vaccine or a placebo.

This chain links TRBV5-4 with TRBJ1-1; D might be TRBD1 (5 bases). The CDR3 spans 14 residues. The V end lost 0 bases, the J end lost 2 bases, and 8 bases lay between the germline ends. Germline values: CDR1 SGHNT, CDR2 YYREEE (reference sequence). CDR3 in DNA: TGTGCCAGCAGCTTGGGACAGCCAAACACTGAAGCTTTCTTT. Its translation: CASSLGQPNTEAFF.

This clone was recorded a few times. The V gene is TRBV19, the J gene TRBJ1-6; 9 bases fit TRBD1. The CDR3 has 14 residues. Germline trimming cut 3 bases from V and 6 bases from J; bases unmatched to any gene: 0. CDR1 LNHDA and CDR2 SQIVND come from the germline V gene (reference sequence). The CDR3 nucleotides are TGTGCCAGTAGTATGGGACAGGGTAATTCACCCCTCCACTTT. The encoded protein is CASSMGQGNSPLHF. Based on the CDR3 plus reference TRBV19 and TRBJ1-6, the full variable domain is DGGITQSPKYLFRKEGQNVTLSCEQNLNHDAMYWYRQDPGQGLRLIYYSQIVNDFQKGDIAEGYSVSREKKESFPLTVTSAQKNPTAFYLCASSMGQGNSPLHFGNGTRLTVT.